Described below is a single T cell receptor beta chain sequence and its context. The trim removed 2 bases at V and 1 base at J, leaving 17 bases unmatched. Germline V lookup: CDR1 SGHNT, CDR2 YYREEE (reference sequence). CDR3 length: 19 amino acids. The sort gate was single viable CD3+CD4+CD8-CD45RO+ cells for memory CD4+ T cells. Clones were read by immunoSEQ multiplex PCR, and TCRdb kept only the in-frame ones, dropping some. The sample yields roughly 28,000 clones, more than 60% seen once. This record comes from a study of memory CD4+ T cells and cytomegalovirus serostatus. Study in general: Healthy Belgian adult donors included about 10 CMV-positive and some 24 CMV-negative people.

The rearrangement uses TRBV5-4 and TRBJ1-1, with 7 bases lining up with TRBD1. This TCR came from an adult in good health and CMV-seronegative. Input material: memory CD4+ T cells from blood. The chain's CDR3 is CASSFPGTATVGGNTEAFF. The CDR3 DNA reads as TGTGCCAGCAGCTTTCCCGGGACAGCGACGGTAGGGGGGAACACTGAAGCTTTCTTT.